This T cell receptor (beta chain) derives from a study of blood T cell repertoires in COVID-19 (dated by TCRdb to about 2020). For the study in its entirety: Collaborator samples came from the United States, Italy and Spain and covered acute and convalescent phases of COVID-19. A freely available public database, intended as a resource for researchers studying the immune response to SARS-CoV-2, is where the repertoires were released. The samples were drawn from the first 160 participants of the ongoing ImmuneRACE study and from more than 1,000 subjects provided by 6 global collaborators. The sample metadata nearly always contained a de-identified subject ID, COVID-19 status, age in years and sex. The prospective study material was composed of cDNA or gDNA derived from T cells, B-cell-depleted T cells, or PBMCs. Subjects who had been exposed to COVID-19, were actively infected with it, or had recovered from it provided the deeply sampled blood TCRbeta repertoires that made up the dataset. Where available, HLA class I and class II types were obtained from metadata supplied by the sample provider rather than from assay-based typing.

Participants in the prospective study were enrolled through a virtual design, were aged roughly 18 to 100 years, and lived in some 24 United States geographic areas. In the prospective study, participants were assigned to cohorts based on the clinical history participants reported in a screening survey and a study questionnaire. ImmuneRACE Cohort 3 recovered participants were defined by two consecutive negative NP/OP PCR tests, healthcare professional clearance, or symptom resolution. In the prospective study, mobile phlebotomists collected whole blood, serum and a nasopharyngeal or oropharyngeal swab from each participant. Participants in the prospective study had the option to provide additional blood draws and questionnaires over a roughly two-month period. Before DNA extraction, blood samples from the prospective study were shipped at room temperature or frozen. Broader findings and caveats from the paper: How much clinical and demographic metadata was included differed by source and by participant, and the metadata was provided uncurated.

In regard to this clone: No cognate antigen has been identified for it. No base quality values were provided; no much bigger clone lies one nucleotide off.

The immunoSEQ Assay, a bias-controlled multiplex PCR, was used to amplify TCRbeta CDR3 regions from genomic DNA. The authors' pipeline ran thus. The number of nucleated cells in each sample was estimated by amplification of reference gene primers within the assay. To quantify the absolute abundance of each unique TCRbeta CDR3 rearrangement, sequence reads were collapsed and filtered. For each sample, productive Simpson clonality was calculated by taking the square root of Simpson's diversity index across productive rearrangements. TCRdb limited this immuneACCESS table to in-frame rearrangements with V and J called. A share of clones is missing; checked studies link under half to unresolved V genes, and the rest is unexplained. V and J calls and clone size are copied from that table; D and trimming were computed from the DNA. The table for this sample lists about 200,000 clones; roughly 80% of them were counted only once. The ten largest clones capture over 6.5% of the sample.

The sequence came from a man aged 40-49 years who had recovered from COVID-19. Sequencing used PBMCs or T cells enriched from blood (not recorded which).

The CDR3 in this case is CASSQEGQLNYGYTF. The DNA sequence is TGTGCCAGCAGCCAAGAGGGACAGCTCAACTATGGCTACACCTTC. Recombination linked TRBV4-2 to TRBJ1-2, with 7 bases in between that match TRBD1. CDR1 and CDR2, looked up from the germline V gene, are LGHNA and YNFKEQ. The germline V and J ends show losses of 0 bases and 2 bases respectively, and no gene match explains 3 bases of the junction. The CDR3 holds 15 amino acids from the cysteine to the phenylalanine. Only the CDR3 region is kept as DNA, spanning 45 bases read in frame from base 1.